This T cell receptor (beta chain) was documented in a study of blood T cell repertoires in COVID-19. Method: immunoSEQ multiplex PCR; TCRdb's copy keeps in-frame clones and lacks some. In the table there are some 150,000 clones, about 80% of which are singletons. CDR1 LGHNA and CDR2 YSLEER come from the germline V gene. V gave up 0 bases and J gave up 5 bases; unmatched junction bases: 9. The CDR3 loop spans 17 amino acids. The source of this sequence is a human donor in a cohort sampled during active COVID-19. V usage is TRBV4-3 and J usage is TRBJ2-5; 10 bases agree with TRBD2. The sequencing sample was made of peripheral blood. CDR3 DNA: TGCGCCAGCAGCCAAGATTTAACTAGCGGGATAGGGGAGACCCAGTACTTC. Protein sequence: CASSQDLTSGIGETQYF.